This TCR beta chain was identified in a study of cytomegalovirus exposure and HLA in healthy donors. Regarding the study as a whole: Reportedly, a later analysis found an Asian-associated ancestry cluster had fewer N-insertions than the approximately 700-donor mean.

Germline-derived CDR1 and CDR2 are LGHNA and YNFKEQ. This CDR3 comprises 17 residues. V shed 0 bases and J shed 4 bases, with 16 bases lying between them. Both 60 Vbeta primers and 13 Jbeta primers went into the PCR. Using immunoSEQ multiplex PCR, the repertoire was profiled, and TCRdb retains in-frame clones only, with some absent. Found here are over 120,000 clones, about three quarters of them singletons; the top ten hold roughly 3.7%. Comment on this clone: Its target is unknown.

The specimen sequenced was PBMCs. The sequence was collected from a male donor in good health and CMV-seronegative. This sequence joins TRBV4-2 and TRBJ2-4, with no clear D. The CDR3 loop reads CASSQEVPSVGKNIQYF. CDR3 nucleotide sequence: TGTGCCAGCAGCCAAGAGGTTCCTAGTGTGGGTAAAAACATTCAGTACTTC.